This T cell receptor beta chain appears in the sequencing data of a study of T cells after yellow fever vaccination. TCRdb called the 5' RACE reads again in MiXCR, with one record for every CDR3 protein. The sample holds hundreds of thousands of distinct CDR3 sequences, 9% to 15% seen once. V was pared by 4 bases and J by 5 bases, with 9 bases between. The length of the CDR3 is 12 residues. Germline V gene data show CDR1 as SGHDT and CDR2 as YYEEEE. This rearrangement joins TRBV5-6 to TRBJ1-1; D not resolved. Here the sequenced sample was PBMCs, taken on the day of the yellow fever booster vaccination. This clonotype originated in a man in his thirties or forties who received the YFV17D yellow fever vaccine. The CDR3 region is CASSKRRTEAFF. The CDR3 nucleotides are TGTGCCAGCAGCAAGCGGAGAACTGAAGCTTTCTTT.